This is a list of T cell receptor beta chains from one sample in a study of immune evolution from preneoplasia to lung adenocarcinoma. Only in-frame clones appear in the TCRdb table, and some are missing; sequencing was by immunoSEQ multiplex PCR. The data contain around 11,000 clones, 78% of them singletons. Source material: FFPE minimally invasive lung adenocarcinoma tissue. Receptors were obtained from a person aged 55-85 years with lung adenocarcinoma. The CDR3 runs from the conserved cysteine through the conserved F or W. Size values are once, few and many counts, or a class for expanded clones, and some rows have none.

v_call: TRBV11-2
j_call: TRBJ2-7
clone_size: few
cdr3_aa: CASSLGRGNLRQYF

v_call: TRBV19
j_call: TRBJ1-5
clone_size: few
cdr3_aa: CASSGTGNQPQHF

v_call: TRBV21-1
j_call: TRBJ2-7
clone_size: -
cdr3_aa: CASSKAWKRQRNSYEQYF

v_call: TRBV11-3
j_call: TRBJ1-1
clone_size: -
cdr3_aa: CASSPGSQWPDTEAFF

v_call: TRBV27
j_call: TRBJ2-3
clone_size: -
cdr3_aa: CASSPTMGLGLGTQYF

v_call: TRBV9
j_call: TRBJ2-3
clone_size: -
cdr3_aa: CASSLGSGGEGRGDTQYF

v_call: TRBV6-1
j_call: TRBJ2-1
clone_size: -
cdr3_aa: CASGRAYNEQFF

v_call: TRBV11-2
j_call: TRBJ1-6
clone_size: -
cdr3_aa: CASSLDLGVGSPLHF

v_call: TRBV28
j_call: TRBJ2-7
clone_size: -
cdr3_aa: CASRPRTGPLEQYF

v_call: TRBV4-1
j_call: TRBJ1-5
clone_size: -
cdr3_aa: CASSQTGFGQPQHF

v_call: TRBV7-8
j_call: TRBJ1-2
clone_size: -
cdr3_aa: CASSPRSGTQGGYTF

v_call: TRBV5-1
j_call: TRBJ1-5
clone_size: few
cdr3_aa: CASSLEGLQPQHF

v_call: TRBV19
j_call: TRBJ1-3
clone_size: -
cdr3_aa: CASQHPQGFSGNTIYF

v_call: TRBV7-2
j_call: TRBJ1-2
clone_size: -
cdr3_aa: CASSANRGLGGYGYTF

v_call: TRBV29-1
j_call: TRBJ2-2
clone_size: -
cdr3_aa: CSVVQIGGGRASTGELFF

v_call: TRBV10-1
j_call: -
clone_size: -
cdr3_aa: CASSGGIYEQYF